The 21 T cell receptor beta chains given below trace back to one sample, sequenced in a study of CD8 T cells in Susac syndrome. The authors reverse transcribed roughly 0.5 to 1 ug RNA with random hexamers. TCRdb independently ran MiXCR on the immunoSEQ multiplex PCR reads; one entry per CDR3 protein. The repertoire holds a few hundred thousand distinct CDR3 sequences, 92% seen once, with 0.065% in the top ten. Input material: CD4+ T cells from PBMCs. These receptors originate from a human donor with multiple sclerosis.

V and J are TRBV12-5 and TRBJ1-3; TRBD1 is a possible D gene (5 bases). The CDR3 covers 13 residues. Germline V gene sequence: CDR1 LGHNT, CDR2 FRNRAP. Trimming shortened V by 2 bases and J by 10 bases, and 12 bases separated the two germline ends. The CDR3 spells CASGLSLGPTIYF. The CDR3, as DNA: TGTGCTAGTGGTTTGAGTTTGGGGCCGACCATATATTTT.

The genes are TRBV20-1 and TRBJ2-5; 9 bases are a match to TRBD2. The CDR3 covers 15 residues. J was trimmed by 5 bases and V by 0 bases; bases with no gene match: 7. CDR1 is DFQATT, CDR2 SNEGSKA, per germline (reference sequence). The CDR3 loop is CSARDPTSGGETQYF. The CDR3 region has the DNA TGCAGTGCTAGAGATCCGACTAGCGGAGGGGAGACCCAGTACTTC.

This clonotype was observed a handful of times. The chain employs TRBV5-6 and TRBJ2-7; D assignment may be TRBD1 or TRBD2 (5 bases each). Germline V gives CDR1 SGHDT, CDR2 YYEEEE. V lost 0 bases and J lost 7, with 17 bases in between. CDR3 length: 15 residues. The CDR3 DNA is TGTGCCAGCAGCTTGGATTACCGCGCGTGGGGGGAGCAGTACTTC. It translates to CASSLDYRAWGEQYF. Full variable domain (missing parts from reference TRBV5-6 and TRBJ2-7): DAGVTQSPTHLIKTRGQQVTLRCSPKSGHDTVSWYQQALGQGPQFIFQYYEEEERQRGNFPDRFSGHQFPNYSSELNVNALLLGDSALYLCASSLDYRAWGEQYFGPGTRLTVT.

The chain joins TRBV12-3 or TRBV12-4 to TRBJ2-2; maybe TRBD1 (6 bases). V was trimmed by 4 bases and J by 5 bases, leaving 14 bases between them. The CDR3 is 15 residues long. The CDR3 DNA reads as TGTGCCAGCAGTTCCCCGGGACAACCTACCGGGGAGCTGTTTTTT. Protein sequence: CASSSPGQPTGELFF.

CDR3 nucleotide sequence: TGTGCCTGCAGTCCGGGACTAGGAGCGCAGTATTTT. Amino acid sequence: CACSPGLGAQYF. V is TRBV30 and J is TRBJ2-3, with TRBD2 matching over 8 bases. Germline values: CDR1 GTSNPN, CDR2 SVGIG (reference sequence). The CDR3 spans 12 residues. With V trimmed by 6 bases and J by 10 bases, 9 bases remained unmatched.

The rearrangement uses TRBV3-1 and TRBJ1-2; D is undetermined. The CDR3 sequence is 13 residues long. Germline V lookup: CDR1 LGHDT, CDR2 YNNKEL (reference sequence). Trimming pared 4 bases from V and 8 bases from J, leaving 14 bases between. This CDR3 reads CASSPSREGGYTF. Written as DNA, the CDR3 is TGTGCCAGCAGCCCCAGTCGGGAGGGCGGCTACACCTTC.

This chain joins TRBV6-1 and TRBJ1-5; D unclear. This CDR3 contains 17 residues. Germline V gene sequence: CDR1 MNHNS, CDR2 SASEGT. V lost 2 bases and J lost 3, with 17 bases in between. CDR3 sequence reads: CASSEIRNGVPNQPQHF. DNA for the CDR3: TGTGCCAGCAGTGAAATAAGGAATGGTGTCCCCAATCAGCCCCAGCATTTT.

The chain joins TRBV29-1 to TRBJ1-3; possible D gene TRBD1, 6 bases. The germline V gene encodes CDR1 SQVTM and CDR2 ANQGSEA. The length of the CDR3 is 18 residues. Trimming cost V 5 bases and J 0 bases, with 23 bases left between them. Here the CDR3 reads CSVRSTIGQPSSGNTIYF. CDR3 nucleotides: TGCAGCGTTCGATCAACAATAGGACAGCCGAGCTCTGGAAACACCATATATTTT.

The V call is TRBV29-1, the J call TRBJ2-3; 7 nucleotides agree with TRBD1. Germline lookup yields CDR1 SQVTM and CDR2 ANQGSEA. CDR3 length: 13 residues. The J segment lost 5 bases and the V segment lost 6 bases, leaving 8 bases of the junction unmatched. DNA of the CDR3: TGCAGCGTCCACAGGGGTGGAGTAGATACGCAGTATTTT. Translated: CSVHRGGVDTQYF.

The chain uses TRBV20-1 and TRBJ1-1; D remains ambiguous. Trimming took off 6 bases at V and 0 bases at J, with 17 bases between the two ends. Germline assignment: CDR1 DFQATT and CDR2 SNEGSKA (reference sequence). The CDR3 consists of 15 residues. The CDR3 spells CSARPNGVMNTEAFF. DNA for the CDR3: TGCAGTGCCCGCCCAAACGGGGTAATGAACACTGAAGCTTTCTTT.

This chain joins TRBV20-1 and TRBJ2-5; TRBD2 agrees at 12 bases. Germline values: CDR1 DFQATT, CDR2 SNEGSKA (reference sequence). This CDR3 is built from 15 residues. The trim removed 6 bases at V and 7 bases at J, leaving 12 bases unmatched. The CDR3 sequence is CSAPTSGSHLGTQYF. The CDR3 DNA sequence: TGCAGTGCCCCGACTAGCGGGAGTCATTTGGGGACCCAGTACTTC.

The chain joins TRBV9 to TRBJ2-5, with 13 positions matching TRBD2. Unmatched junction bases numbered 8, after V lost 4 bases and J lost 5 bases. Germline V gives CDR1 SGDLS, CDR2 YYNGEE. This CDR3 has 16 amino acids. The CDR3 reads CASSSGTSGILETQYF. DNA for the CDR3: TGTGCCAGCAGCTCCGGGACTAGCGGGATTCTCGAGACCCAGTACTTC. Filled out from reference TRBV9 and TRBJ2-5, the complete variable domain reads DSGVTQTPKHLITATGQRVTLRCSPRSGDLSVYWYQQSLDQGLQFLIQYYNGEERAKGNILERFSAQQFPDLHSELNLSSLELGDSALYFCASSSGTSGILETQYFGPGTRLLVL.

The V gene is TRBV7-9, the J gene TRBJ1-2; TRBD1 matches at 7 bases. V was pared by 5 bases and J by 2 bases, with 2 bases of the junction left unmatched. The V gene's germline CDR1 is SEHNR and CDR2 FQNEAQ (reference sequence). This CDR3 spans 13 amino acids. This CDR3 is CASSRDSNYGYTF. The CDR3 region has the DNA TGTGCCAGCAGCAGGGACAGCAACTATGGCTACACCTTC.

Turning to this clonotype: Mismatch with germline at one junction end may stem from a read error. V usage is TRBV20-1 and J usage is TRBJ2-5; the match to TRBD2 covers 8 bases. The CDR3 extends over 14 amino acids. CDR1 is DFQATT, CDR2 SNEGSKA, per germline (reference sequence). For the CDR3, the DNA is TGCAGTGCTAGAAAAGTCGGAGCGGGAGAGGCCCAGTACTTC. Translated, it gives CSARKVGAGEAQYF.

The chain links TRBV6-1 to TRBJ2-3; tentatively, D is TRBD2 (6 bases). V lost 4 bases to trimming and J lost 3 bases, with 17 bases between them. This CDR3 has 16 amino acids. Germline V gene data show CDR1 as MNHNS and CDR2 as SASEGT. CDR3 sequence reads: CASSVVWGGKTDTQYF. In DNA, the CDR3 is TGTGCCAGCAGTGTGGTCTGGGGCGGGAAGACAGATACGCAGTATTTT.

The V and J genes are TRBV19 and TRBJ1-4; D possibly corresponds to TRBD1 (5 bases). V was clipped by 7 bases and J by 10 bases, with 28 bases between them. The CDR3 contains 17 residues. The germline CDR1 and CDR2 sequences are LNHDA and SQIVND (reference sequence). As DNA, the CDR3 is TGTGCCAGTACCGAATCGGGGGTTAATAGGCGCCTCGGAAAACTGTTTTTT. It translates to CASTESGVNRRLGKLFF.

The chain has TRBV19 and TRBJ1-3; 8 bases map to TRBD1. This CDR3 contains 17 residues. Per germline, CDR1 LNHDA and CDR2 SQIVND (reference sequence). V lost 9 bases, J lost 3 bases, and 16 bases stayed unmatched. In DNA, the CDR3 is TGTGCCAGCGCGCTACGCCGGACAGGGAACCTTGGAAACACCATATATTTT. Protein sequence: CASALRRTGNLGNTIYF.

This chain links TRBV9 with TRBJ2-7, with 7 bases fitting TRBD1. Germline values: CDR1 SGDLS, CDR2 YYNGEE. The CDR3 length is 13 residues. V lost 0 bases, J lost 3 bases, and 0 bases stayed unmatched. CDR3 sequence reads: CASSVDRGYEQYF. The DNA for the CDR3 is TGTGCCAGCAGCGTAGACAGGGGCTACGAGCAGTACTTC.

The genes are TRBV3-1 and TRBJ2-4; no firm D call. The CDR3 length is 15 residues. Germline loops: CDR1 LGHDT, CDR2 YNNKEL (reference sequence). Trimming removed 1 base from V and 0 bases from J, with 7 bases in between. This chain's CDR3 is CASSQGHLAKNIQYF. The CDR3 DNA sequence: TGTGCCAGCAGCCAAGGACACTTAGCCAAAAACATTCAGTACTTC.

The chain has TRBV29-1 and TRBJ1-5, with TRBD1 as a possible D gene (5 bases). With 6 bases removed from V and 2 bases from J, the gap between germline ends came to 14 bases. From germline, CDR1 is SQVTM and CDR2 ANQGSEA. The CDR3 spans 14 residues. This CDR3 is CSVQEDTGNQPQHF. The CDR3 bases are TGCAGCGTCCAAGAGGACACCGGCAATCAGCCCCAGCATTTT.

This clonotype was observed once. V and J are TRBV29-1 and TRBJ2-3, with 10 nucleotides matching TRBD2. Losses at the gene ends were 4 bases for V and 8 bases for J; bases not matched to a gene: 6. This CDR3 has 13 residues. Germline V CDR1 and CDR2: SQVTM, ANQGSEA. The CDR3 DNA is TGCAGCGTTGGGCTAGCGGGAGCGGTTACGCAGTATTTT. Its protein product is CSVGLAGAVTQYF.